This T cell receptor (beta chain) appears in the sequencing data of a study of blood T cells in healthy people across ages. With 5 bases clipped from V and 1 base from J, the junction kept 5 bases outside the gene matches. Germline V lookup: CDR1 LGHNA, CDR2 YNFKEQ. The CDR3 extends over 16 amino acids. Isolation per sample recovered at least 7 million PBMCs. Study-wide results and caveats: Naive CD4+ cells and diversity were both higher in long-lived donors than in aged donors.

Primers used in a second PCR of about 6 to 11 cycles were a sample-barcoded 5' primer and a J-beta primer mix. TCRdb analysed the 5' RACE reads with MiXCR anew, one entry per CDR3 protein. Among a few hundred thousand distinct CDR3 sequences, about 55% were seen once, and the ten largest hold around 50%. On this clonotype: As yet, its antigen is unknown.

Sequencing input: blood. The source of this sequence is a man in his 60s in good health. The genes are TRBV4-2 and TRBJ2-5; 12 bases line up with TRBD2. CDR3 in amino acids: CASSLTSGSSQETQYF. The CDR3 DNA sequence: TGTGCCAGCAGCTTGACTAGCGGGAGCTCCCAAGAGACCCAGTACTTC.